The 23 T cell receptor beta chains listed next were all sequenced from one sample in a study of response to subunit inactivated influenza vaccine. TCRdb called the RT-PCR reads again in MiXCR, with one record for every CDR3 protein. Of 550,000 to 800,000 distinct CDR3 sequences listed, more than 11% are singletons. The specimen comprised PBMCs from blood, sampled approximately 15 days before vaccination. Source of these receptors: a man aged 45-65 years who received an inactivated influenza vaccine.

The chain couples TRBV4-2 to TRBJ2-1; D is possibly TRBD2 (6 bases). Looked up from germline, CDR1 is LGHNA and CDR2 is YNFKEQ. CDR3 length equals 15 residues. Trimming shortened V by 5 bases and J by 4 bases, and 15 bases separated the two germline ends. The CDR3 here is CASSFRLETYNEQFF. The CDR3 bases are TGTGCCAGCAGCTTTAGACTAGAAACTTACAATGAGCAGTTCTTC.

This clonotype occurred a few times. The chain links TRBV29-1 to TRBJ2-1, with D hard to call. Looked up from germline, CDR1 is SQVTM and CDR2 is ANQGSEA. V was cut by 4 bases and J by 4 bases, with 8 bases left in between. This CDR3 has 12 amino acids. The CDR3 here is CSVVLDYNEQFF. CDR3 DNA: TGCAGCGTTGTCCTAGATTACAATGAGCAGTTCTTC.

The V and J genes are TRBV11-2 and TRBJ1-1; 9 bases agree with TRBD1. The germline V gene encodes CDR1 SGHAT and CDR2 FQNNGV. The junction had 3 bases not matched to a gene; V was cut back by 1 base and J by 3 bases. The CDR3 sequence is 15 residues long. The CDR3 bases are TGTGCCAGCAGCTTAGGGTGGACAGGGGACACTGAAGCTTTCTTT. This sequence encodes CASSLGWTGDTEAFF.

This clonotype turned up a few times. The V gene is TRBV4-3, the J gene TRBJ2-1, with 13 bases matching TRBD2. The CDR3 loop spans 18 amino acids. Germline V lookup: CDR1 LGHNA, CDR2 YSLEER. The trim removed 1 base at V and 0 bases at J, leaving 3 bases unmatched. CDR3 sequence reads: CASSQGLAGGGSYNEQFF. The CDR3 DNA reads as TGCGCCAGCAGCCAAGGACTAGCGGGAGGCGGCTCCTACAATGAGCAGTTCTTC.

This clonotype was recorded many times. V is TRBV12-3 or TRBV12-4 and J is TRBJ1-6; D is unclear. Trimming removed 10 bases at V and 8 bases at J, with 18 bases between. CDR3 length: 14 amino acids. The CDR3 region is CATTVQGPDSPLHF. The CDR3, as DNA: TGTGCCACCACCGTGCAAGGCCCAGATTCACCCCTCCACTTT.

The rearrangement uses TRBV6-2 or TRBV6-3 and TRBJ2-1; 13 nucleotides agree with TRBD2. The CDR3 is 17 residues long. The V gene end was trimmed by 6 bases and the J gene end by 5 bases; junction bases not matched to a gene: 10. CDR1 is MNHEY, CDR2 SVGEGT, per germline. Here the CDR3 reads CASRNLGTSGKDNEQFF. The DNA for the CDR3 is TGTGCCAGCAGAAACCTCGGGACTAGCGGGAAAGACAATGAGCAGTTCTTC.

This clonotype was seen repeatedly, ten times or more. CDR3 DNA sequence: TGCAGTGCTTGGGGGAGGGAGCGCACAGATACGCAGTATTTT. Protein product: CSAWGRERTDTQYF. This chain links TRBV20-1 with TRBJ2-3; TRBD2 matches 7 bases. Germline V gene sequence: CDR1 DFQATT, CDR2 SNEGSKA (reference sequence). The CDR3 has 14 residues. The junction had 6 bases not matched to a gene; V was cut back by 5 bases and J by 1 base.

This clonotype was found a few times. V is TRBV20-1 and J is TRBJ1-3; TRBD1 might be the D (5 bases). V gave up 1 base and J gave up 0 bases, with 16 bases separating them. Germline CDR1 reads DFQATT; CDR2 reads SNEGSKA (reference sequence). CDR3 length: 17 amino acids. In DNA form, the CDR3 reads TGCAGTGCTAGAGGGTACAGGAAAAGCATCTCTGGAAACACCATATATTTT. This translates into CSARGYRKSISGNTIYF.

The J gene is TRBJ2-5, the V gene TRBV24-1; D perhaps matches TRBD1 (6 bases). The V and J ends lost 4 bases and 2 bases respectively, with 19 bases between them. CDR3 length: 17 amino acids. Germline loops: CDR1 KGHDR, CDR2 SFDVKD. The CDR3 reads CATSEYPPGQQQETQYF. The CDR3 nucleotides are TGTGCCACCAGTGAATACCCGCCGGGACAACAACAAGAGACCCAGTACTTC.

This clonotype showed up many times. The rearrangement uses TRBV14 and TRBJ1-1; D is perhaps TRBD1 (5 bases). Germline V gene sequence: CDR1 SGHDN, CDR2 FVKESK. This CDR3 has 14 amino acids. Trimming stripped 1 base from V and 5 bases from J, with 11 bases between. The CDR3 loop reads CASSQVTGGTEAFF. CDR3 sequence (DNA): TGTGCCAGCAGCCAAGTTACCGGGGGGACTGAAGCTTTCTTT.

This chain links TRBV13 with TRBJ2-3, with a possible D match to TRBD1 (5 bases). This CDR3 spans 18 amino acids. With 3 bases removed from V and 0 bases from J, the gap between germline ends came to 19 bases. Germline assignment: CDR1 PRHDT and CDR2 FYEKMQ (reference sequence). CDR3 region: CASSLHPARRTSTDTQYF. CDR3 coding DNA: TGTGCCAGCAGCTTGCACCCCGCACGGCGGACAAGCACAGATACGCAGTATTTT.

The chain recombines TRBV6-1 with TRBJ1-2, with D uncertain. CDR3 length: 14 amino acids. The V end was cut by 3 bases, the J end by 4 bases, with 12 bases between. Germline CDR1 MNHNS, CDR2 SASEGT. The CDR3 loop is CASSDYRAPYGYTF. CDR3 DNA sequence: TGTGCCAGCAGTGACTACCGGGCCCCCTATGGCTACACCTTC.

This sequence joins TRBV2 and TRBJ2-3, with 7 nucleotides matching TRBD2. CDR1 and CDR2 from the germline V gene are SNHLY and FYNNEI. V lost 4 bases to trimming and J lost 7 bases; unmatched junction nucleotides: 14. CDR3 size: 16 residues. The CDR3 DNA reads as TGTGCCAGCAGTGGGGTTCGAGTGGCTAGCGGCCATACGCAGTATTTT. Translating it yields CASSGVRVASGHTQYF. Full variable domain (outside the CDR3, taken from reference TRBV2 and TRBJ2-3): EPEVTQTPSHQVTQMGQEVILRCVPISNHLYFYWYRQILGQKVEFLVSFYNNEISEKSEIFDDQFSVERPDGSNFTLKIRSTKLEDSAMYFCASSGVRVASGHTQYFGPGTRLTVL.

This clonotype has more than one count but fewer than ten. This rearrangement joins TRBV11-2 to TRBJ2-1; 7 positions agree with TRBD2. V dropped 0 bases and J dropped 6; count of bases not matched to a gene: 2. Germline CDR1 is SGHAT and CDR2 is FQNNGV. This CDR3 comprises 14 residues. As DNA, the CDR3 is TGTGCCAGCAGCTTAGAACGGACTAGCAATGAGCAGTTCTTC. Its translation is CASSLERTSNEQFF. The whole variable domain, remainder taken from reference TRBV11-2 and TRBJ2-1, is EAGVAQSPRYKIIEKRQSVAFWCNPISGHATLYWYQQILGQGPKLLIQFQNNGVVDDSQLPKDRFSAERLKGVDSTLKIQPAKLEDSAVYLCASSLERTSNEQFFGPGTRLTVL.

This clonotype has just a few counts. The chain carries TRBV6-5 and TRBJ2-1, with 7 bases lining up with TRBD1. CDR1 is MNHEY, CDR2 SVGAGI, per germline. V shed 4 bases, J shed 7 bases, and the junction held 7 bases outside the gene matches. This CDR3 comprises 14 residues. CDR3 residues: CASSWQGVGNEQFF. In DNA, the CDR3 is TGTGCCAGCAGTTGGCAGGGGGTAGGTAATGAGCAGTTCTTC.

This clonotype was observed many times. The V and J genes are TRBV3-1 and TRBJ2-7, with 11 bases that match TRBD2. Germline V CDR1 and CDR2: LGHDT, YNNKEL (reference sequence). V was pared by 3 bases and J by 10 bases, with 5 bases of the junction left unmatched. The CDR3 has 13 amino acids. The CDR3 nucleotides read TGTGCCAGCAGCCAGACTACTAGCGGGAGTCAGTACTTC. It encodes CASSQTTSGSQYF.

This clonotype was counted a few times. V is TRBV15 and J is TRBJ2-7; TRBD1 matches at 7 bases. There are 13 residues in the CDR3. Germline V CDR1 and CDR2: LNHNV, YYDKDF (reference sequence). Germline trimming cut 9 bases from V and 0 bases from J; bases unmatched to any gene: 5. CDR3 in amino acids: CATGTVSSYEQYF. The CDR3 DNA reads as TGTGCCACAGGGACAGTCAGCTCCTACGAGCAGTACTTC.

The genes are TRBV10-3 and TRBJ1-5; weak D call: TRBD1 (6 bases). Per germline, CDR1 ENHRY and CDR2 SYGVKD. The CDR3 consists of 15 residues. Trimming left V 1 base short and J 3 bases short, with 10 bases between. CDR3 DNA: TGTGCCATCAGTGAGTTGGGGGGCGACAATCAGCCCCAGCATTTT. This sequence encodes CAISELGGDNQPQHF.

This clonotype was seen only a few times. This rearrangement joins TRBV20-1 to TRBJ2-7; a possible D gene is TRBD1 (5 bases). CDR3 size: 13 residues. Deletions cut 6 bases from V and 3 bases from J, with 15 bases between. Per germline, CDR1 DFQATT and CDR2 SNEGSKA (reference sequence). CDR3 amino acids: CSAAPRADYEQYF. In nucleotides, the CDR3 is TGCAGTGCGGCCCCCAGGGCCGACTACGAGCAGTACTTC.

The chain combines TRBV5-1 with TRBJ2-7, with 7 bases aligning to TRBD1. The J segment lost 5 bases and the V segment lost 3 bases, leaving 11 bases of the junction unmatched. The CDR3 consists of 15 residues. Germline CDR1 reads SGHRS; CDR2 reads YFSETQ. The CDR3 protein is CASSWDPTGSDEQYF. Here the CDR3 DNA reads TGCGCCAGCAGCTGGGACCCGACAGGGTCGGACGAGCAGTACTTC.

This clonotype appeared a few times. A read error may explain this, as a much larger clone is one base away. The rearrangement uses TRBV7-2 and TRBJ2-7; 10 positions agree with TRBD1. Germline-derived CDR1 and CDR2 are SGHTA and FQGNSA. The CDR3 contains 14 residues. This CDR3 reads CASRLGTGAYEQYF. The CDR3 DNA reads TGTGCCAGCAGGTTAGGGACAGGGGCCTACGAGCAGTACTTC.

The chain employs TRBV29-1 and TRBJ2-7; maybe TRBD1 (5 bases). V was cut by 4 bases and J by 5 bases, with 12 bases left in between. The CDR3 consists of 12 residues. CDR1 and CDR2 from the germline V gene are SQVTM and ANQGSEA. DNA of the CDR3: TGCAGCGTTGTGGCAGGGATCCACGAGCAGTACTTC. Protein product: CSVVAGIHEQYF.

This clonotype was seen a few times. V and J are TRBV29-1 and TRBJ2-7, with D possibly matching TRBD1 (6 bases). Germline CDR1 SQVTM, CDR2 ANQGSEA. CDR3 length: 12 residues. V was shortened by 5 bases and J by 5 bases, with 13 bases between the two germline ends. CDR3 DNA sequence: TGCAGCGTTTTACAGGGCCTCCACGAGCAGTACTTC. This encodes CSVLQGLHEQYF.